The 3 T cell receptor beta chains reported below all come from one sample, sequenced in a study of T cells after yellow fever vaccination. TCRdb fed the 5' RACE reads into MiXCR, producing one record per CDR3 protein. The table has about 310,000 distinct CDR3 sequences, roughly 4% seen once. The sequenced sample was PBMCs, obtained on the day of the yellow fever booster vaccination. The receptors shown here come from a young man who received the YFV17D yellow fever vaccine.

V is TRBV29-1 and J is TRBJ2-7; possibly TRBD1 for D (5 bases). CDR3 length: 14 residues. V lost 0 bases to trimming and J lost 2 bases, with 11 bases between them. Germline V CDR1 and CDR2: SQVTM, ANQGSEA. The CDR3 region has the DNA TGCAGCGTTGAAGATCAGACAGAAACCTACGAGCAGTACTTC. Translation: CSVEDQTETYEQYF.

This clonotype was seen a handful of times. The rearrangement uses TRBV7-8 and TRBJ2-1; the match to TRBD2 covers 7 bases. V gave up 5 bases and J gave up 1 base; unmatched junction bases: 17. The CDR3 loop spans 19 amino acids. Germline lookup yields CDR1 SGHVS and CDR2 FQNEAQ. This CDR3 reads CASSRGRGQAGESYNEQFF. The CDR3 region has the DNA TGTGCCAGCAGCCGGGGACGCGGCCAGGCGGGGGAGTCCTACAATGAGCAGTTCTTC.

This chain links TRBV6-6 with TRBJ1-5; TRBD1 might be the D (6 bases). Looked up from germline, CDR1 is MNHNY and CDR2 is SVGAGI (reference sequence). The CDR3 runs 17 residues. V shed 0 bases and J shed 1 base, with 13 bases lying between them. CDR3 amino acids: CASSYSIGQGSNQPQHF. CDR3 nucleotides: TGTGCCAGCAGTTACTCAATCGGTCAGGGGAGCAATCAGCCCCAGCATTTT.